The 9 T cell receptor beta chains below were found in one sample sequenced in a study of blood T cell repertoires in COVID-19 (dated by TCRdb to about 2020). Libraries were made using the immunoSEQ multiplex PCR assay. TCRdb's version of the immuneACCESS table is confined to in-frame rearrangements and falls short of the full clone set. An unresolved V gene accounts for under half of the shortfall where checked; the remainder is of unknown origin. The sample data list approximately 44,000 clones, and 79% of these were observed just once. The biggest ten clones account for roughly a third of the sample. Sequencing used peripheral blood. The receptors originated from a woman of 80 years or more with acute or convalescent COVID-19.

The CDR3 DNA reads TGTGCCAGTAGTCCCCGTGGGGTAGCGGGAGGCCCTGTTAATGAGCAGTTCTTC. Its translation is CASSPRGVAGGPVNEQFF. The genes are TRBV19 and TRBJ2-1; TRBD2 matches 10 bases. Germline CDR1 is LNHDA and CDR2 is SQIVND (reference sequence). V lost 5 bases to trimming and J lost 7 bases; unmatched junction nucleotides: 17. This CDR3 contains 18 residues.

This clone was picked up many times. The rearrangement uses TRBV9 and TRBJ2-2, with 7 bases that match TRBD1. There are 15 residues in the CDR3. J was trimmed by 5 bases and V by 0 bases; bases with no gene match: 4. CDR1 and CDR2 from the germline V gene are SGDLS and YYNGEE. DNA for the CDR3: TGTGCCAGCAGCGTAGGGGACAGCCTAACCGGGGAGCTGTTTTTT. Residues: CASSVGDSLTGELFF.

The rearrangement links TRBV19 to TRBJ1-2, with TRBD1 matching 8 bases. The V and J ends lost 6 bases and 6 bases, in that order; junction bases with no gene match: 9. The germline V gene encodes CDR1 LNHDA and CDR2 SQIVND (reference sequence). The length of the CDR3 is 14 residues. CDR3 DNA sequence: TGTGCCAGTAGCGCAGGGGGCCTCGGCAATGGCTACACCTTC. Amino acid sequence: CASSAGGLGNGYTF. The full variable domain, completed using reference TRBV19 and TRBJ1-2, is DGGITQSPKYLFRKEGQNVTLSCEQNLNHDAMYWYRQDPGQGLRLIYYSQIVNDFQKGDIAEGYSVSREKKESFPLTVTSAQKNPTAFYLCASSAGGLGNGYTFGSGTRLTVV.

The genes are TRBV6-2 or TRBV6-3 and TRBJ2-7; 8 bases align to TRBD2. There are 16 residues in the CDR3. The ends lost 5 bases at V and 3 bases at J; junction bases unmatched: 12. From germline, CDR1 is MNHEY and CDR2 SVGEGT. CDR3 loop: CASSLPPSGTSYEQYF. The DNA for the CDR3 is TGTGCCAGCAGTCTCCCGCCCTCCGGGACTAGCTACGAGCAGTACTTC.

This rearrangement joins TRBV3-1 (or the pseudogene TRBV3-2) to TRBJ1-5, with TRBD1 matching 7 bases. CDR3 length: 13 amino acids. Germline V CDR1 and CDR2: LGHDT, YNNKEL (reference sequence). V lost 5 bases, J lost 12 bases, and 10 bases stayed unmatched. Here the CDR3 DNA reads TGTGCCAGCAGCGAAGCGACAGGGTCACTCCAGCATTTT. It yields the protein CASSEATGSLQHF.

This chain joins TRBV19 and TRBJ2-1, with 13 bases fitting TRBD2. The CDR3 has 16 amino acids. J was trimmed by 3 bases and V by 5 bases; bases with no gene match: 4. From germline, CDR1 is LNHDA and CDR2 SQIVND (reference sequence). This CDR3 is CASSQLAGGLYNEQFF. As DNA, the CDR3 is TGTGCCAGTAGTCAACTAGCGGGAGGGCTCTACAATGAGCAGTTCTTC.

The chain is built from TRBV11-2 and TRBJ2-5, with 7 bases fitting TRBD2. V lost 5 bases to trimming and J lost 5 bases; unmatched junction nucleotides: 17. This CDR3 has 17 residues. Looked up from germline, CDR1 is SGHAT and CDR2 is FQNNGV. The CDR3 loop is CASSPRLARSIRETQYF. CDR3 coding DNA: TGTGCCAGCAGCCCAAGACTAGCCAGGAGTATCAGGGAGACCCAGTACTTC.

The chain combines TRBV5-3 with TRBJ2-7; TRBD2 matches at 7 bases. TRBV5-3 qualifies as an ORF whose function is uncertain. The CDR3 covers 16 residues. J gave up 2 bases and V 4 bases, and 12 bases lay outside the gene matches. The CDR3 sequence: CARSLELRERTYEQYF. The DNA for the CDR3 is TGTGCCAGAAGCCTGGAGTTGCGGGAGAGAACCTACGAGCAGTACTTC.

The CDR3 DNA follows: TGTGCCAGCTCGTCTCGCGGGACAGCCTCCACTGAAGCTTTCTTT. Protein product: CASSSRGTASTEAFF. The J gene is TRBJ1-1, the V gene TRBV18; the match to TRBD1 covers 7 bases. V was clipped by 6 bases and J by 4 bases; unmatched bases: 11. The CDR3 is 15 residues long. The V gene's germline CDR1 is KGHSH and CDR2 LQKENI. Supplemented by reference TRBV18 and TRBJ1-1, the full variable domain reads NAGVMQNPRHLVRRRGQEARLRCSPMKGHSHVYWYRQLPEEGLKFMVYLQKENIIDESGMPKERFSAEFPKEGPSILRIQQVVRGDSAAYFCASSSRGTASTEAFFGQGTRLTVV.